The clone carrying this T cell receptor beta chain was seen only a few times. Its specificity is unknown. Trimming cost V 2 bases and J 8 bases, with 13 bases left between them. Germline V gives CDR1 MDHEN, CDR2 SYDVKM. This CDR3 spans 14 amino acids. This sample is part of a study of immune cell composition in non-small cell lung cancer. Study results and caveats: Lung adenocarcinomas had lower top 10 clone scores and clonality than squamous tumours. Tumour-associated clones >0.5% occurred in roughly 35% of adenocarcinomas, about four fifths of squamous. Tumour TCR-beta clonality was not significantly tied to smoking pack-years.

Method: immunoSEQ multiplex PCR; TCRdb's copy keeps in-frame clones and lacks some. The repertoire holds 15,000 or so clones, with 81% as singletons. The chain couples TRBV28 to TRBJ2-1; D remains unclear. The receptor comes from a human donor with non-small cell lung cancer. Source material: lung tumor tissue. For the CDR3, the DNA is TGTGCCAGCAGTTTAAGCTTAGATCGACATGAGCAGTTCTTC. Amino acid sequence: CASSLSLDRHEQFF.